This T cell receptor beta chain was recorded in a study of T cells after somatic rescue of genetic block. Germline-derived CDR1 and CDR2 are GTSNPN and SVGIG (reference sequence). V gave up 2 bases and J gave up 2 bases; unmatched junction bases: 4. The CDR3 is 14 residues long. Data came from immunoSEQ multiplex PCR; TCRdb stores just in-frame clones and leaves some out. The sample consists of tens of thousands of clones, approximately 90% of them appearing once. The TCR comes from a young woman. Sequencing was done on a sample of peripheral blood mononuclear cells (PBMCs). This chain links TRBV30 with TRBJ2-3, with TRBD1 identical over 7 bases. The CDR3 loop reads CAWSKGQNTDTQYF. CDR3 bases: TGTGCCTGGAGTAAGGGACAGAACACAGATACGCAGTATTTT.